Presented here are 18 T cell receptor beta chains from one specimen sequenced in a study of blood T cell repertoires in COVID-19. Data came from immunoSEQ multiplex PCR; TCRdb stores just in-frame clones and leaves some out. The table has roughly 180,000 clones, roughly 83% seen once. The sample was PBMCs or T cells enriched from blood (not recorded which). The receptor source for this set is a woman in her twenties or thirties who had recovered from COVID-19.

The chain combines TRBV9 with TRBJ2-7, with 8 bases aligning to TRBD2. J was trimmed by 3 bases and V by 4 bases; bases with no gene match: 9. The germline gives CDR1 SGDLS, CDR2 YYNGEE. The CDR3 sequence is 15 residues long. CDR3 loop: CASSHVGAGVYEQYF. In DNA, the CDR3 is TGTGCCAGCAGCCACGTGGGAGCGGGGGTCTACGAGCAGTACTTC.

This chain connects TRBV5-1 to TRBJ1-6; TRBD1 aligns across 9 bases. This CDR3 is built from 16 residues. J was trimmed by 10 bases and V by 0 bases; bases with no gene match: 8. CDR1 and CDR2 from the germline V gene are SGHRS and YFSETQ. CDR3 in amino acids: CASSLVDGTGNSPLHF. Written as DNA, the CDR3 is TGCGCCAGCAGCTTGGTCGACGGGACAGGGAACTCACCCCTCCACTTT.

The chain is built from TRBV6-5 and TRBJ1-3; TRBD1 aligns across 7 bases. The ends lost 5 bases at V and 5 bases at J; junction bases unmatched: 6. Germline V gene sequence: CDR1 MNHEY, CDR2 SVGAGI. The length of the CDR3 is 14 residues. CDR3 sequence: CASSTGDERNTIYF. The CDR3 DNA follows: TGTGCCAGCAGTACAGGGGATGAGAGAAACACCATATATTTT.

The J gene is TRBJ2-7, the V gene TRBV19, with 10 bases aligning to TRBD2. CDR3 length: 15 residues. Germline lookup yields CDR1 LNHDA and CDR2 SQIVND (reference sequence). After removal of 5 bases from V and 3 bases from J, the junction contained 7 bases not matched to a gene. CDR3 nucleotides: TGTGCCAGTAGTTCGGAGCGGGAGGGCCTCTACGAGCAGTACTTC. Translating it yields CASSSEREGLYEQYF.

V gene TRBV3-1 (or the pseudogene TRBV3-2) combines with J gene TRBJ2-7; 11 bases map to TRBD2. After removal of 4 bases from V and 4 bases from J, the junction contained 9 bases not matched to a gene. This CDR3 is built from 16 residues. The germline CDR1 and CDR2 sequences are LGHDT and YNNKEL (reference sequence). The CDR3 DNA sequence: TGTGCCAGCAGCCGGGGACTAGCGGTAGGGGCATACGAGCAGTACTTC. This gives the protein CASSRGLAVGAYEQYF.

The V and J genes are TRBV4-1 and TRBJ1-4; 8 bases agree with TRBD1. The CDR3 extends over 19 amino acids. Germline V lookup: CDR1 MGHRA, CDR2 YSYEKL. The ends lost 2 bases at V and 8 bases at J; junction bases unmatched: 19. CDR3 in DNA: TGCGCCAGCAGCCAAAAACTACTAATTGGACAGGGAGAAGAGGAAAAACTGTTTTTT. Translated, it gives CASSQKLLIGQGEEEKLFF.

The genes are TRBV20-1 and TRBJ1-1; the D gene is possibly TRBD1 (5 bases). Germline V CDR1 and CDR2: DFQATT, SNEGSKA (reference sequence). The CDR3 is 15 residues long. V was clipped by 3 bases and J by 1 base, with 15 bases between them. The CDR3 DNA follows: TGCAGTGCTAGTGAAACGGCAGGGCCGAACACTGAAGCTTTCTTT. Translating it yields CSASETAGPNTEAFF.

V gene TRBV5-1 combines with J gene TRBJ2-7; 10 bases are a match to TRBD1. Germline V lookup: CDR1 SGHRS, CDR2 YFSETQ. Germline trimming cut 3 bases from V and 7 bases from J; bases unmatched to any gene: 7. CDR3 length: 14 residues. The CDR3 DNA reads as TGCGCCAGCAGCTGGACAGGGGGTTTAGGGGAGCAGTACTTC. It codes for CASSWTGGLGEQYF.

The chain has TRBV6-5 and TRBJ1-1; D may be TRBD1 (5 bases). The V end lost 8 bases, the J end lost 1 base, and 11 bases lay between the germline ends. Germline CDR1 and CDR2: MNHEY and SVGAGI. This CDR3 is 13 amino acids long. The CDR3 DNA sequence: TGTGCCAGCGGCCGGGGGGGGAACACTGAAGCTTTCTTT. It translates to CASGRGGNTEAFF.

This chain uses TRBV5-4 with TRBJ2-2; 9 bases line up with TRBD2. J lost 7 bases, V lost 2 bases, and 9 bases had no gene match. The CDR3 is 16 residues long. Germline V lookup: CDR1 SGHNT, CDR2 YYREEE (reference sequence). For the CDR3, the DNA is TGTGCCAGCAGCTTAGGTAGCGGGAGTATTGACGGGGAGCTGTTTTTT. It is translated as CASSLGSGSIDGELFF.

This chain uses TRBV30 with TRBJ2-7; TRBD2 is a possible D gene (5 bases). Deletions cut 4 bases from V and 6 bases from J, with 19 bases between. Germline CDR1 is GTSNPN and CDR2 is SVGIG (reference sequence). There are 14 residues in the CDR3. Written as DNA, the CDR3 is TGTGCCTGGAATATCGAGGGTCCCCCGGGCGAGCAGTACTTC. Its protein product is CAWNIEGPPGEQYF. Full variable domain (rest looked up from reference TRBV30 and TRBJ2-7): SQTIHQWPATLVQPVGSPLSLECTVEGTSNPNLYWYRQAAGRGLQLLFYSVGIGQISSEVPQNLSASRPQDRQFILSSKKLLLSDSGFYLCAWNIEGPPGEQYFGPGTRLTVT.

This rearrangement joins TRBV5-1 to TRBJ2-3; possibly TRBD1 for D (5 bases). Germline CDR1 is SGHRS and CDR2 is YFSETQ. CDR3 length: 16 residues. Trimming took off 0 bases at V and 0 bases at J, with 11 bases between the two ends. CDR3 residues: CASSLALKGSTDTQYF. The DNA of the CDR3 is TGCGCCAGCAGCTTGGCCCTTAAGGGGAGCACAGATACGCAGTATTTT.

The V call is TRBV24-1, the J call TRBJ2-1; 10 bases align to TRBD1. The CDR3 sequence is 18 residues long. With 1 base clipped from V and 2 bases from J, the junction kept 7 bases outside the gene matches. The germline V gene encodes CDR1 KGHDR and CDR2 SFDVKD. The CDR3 DNA sequence: TGTGCCACCAGTGATTTTTGGGCCGGGACAGGGGCCTACAATGAGCAGTTCTTC. The encoded protein is CATSDFWAGTGAYNEQFF.

The chain couples TRBV14 to TRBJ2-7; 7 bases line up with TRBD2. CDR3 length equals 15 residues. The germline CDR1 and CDR2 sequences are SGHDN and FVKESK. V was pared by 4 bases and J by 5 bases, with 11 bases of the junction left unmatched. CDR3 sequence (DNA): TGTGCCAGCAGCCGGACCCCGCGGGAGTACAACGAGCAGTACTTC. Its protein product is CASSRTPREYNEQYF.

The chain uses TRBV5-4 and TRBJ2-3, with TRBD2 matching 7 bases. Germline V gene data show CDR1 as SGHNT and CDR2 as YYREEE (reference sequence). This CDR3 comprises 17 residues. Losses at the gene ends were 1 base for V and 4 bases for J; bases not matched to a gene: 12. CDR3 region: CASSLRNRGSAPDTQYF. The CDR3 DNA sequence: TGTGCCAGCAGCTTGAGGAACCGCGGGAGCGCCCCAGATACGCAGTATTTT.

The chain joins TRBV5-1 to TRBJ2-7, with D tentatively TRBD2 (7 bases). Germline lookup yields CDR1 SGHRS and CDR2 YFSETQ. The CDR3 spans 16 residues. V lost 0 bases and J lost 1, with 14 bases in between. CDR3 residues: CASSLDSGGASYEQYF. The DNA of the CDR3 is TGCGCCAGCAGCTTGGATTCGGGGGGCGCGTCCTACGAGCAGTACTTC.

This clone appeared a single time. The J gene is TRBJ2-7, the V gene TRBV7-8; D is perhaps TRBD2 (5 bases). Germline V gene data show CDR1 as SGHVS and CDR2 as FQNEAQ. V was cut by 1 base and J by 6 bases, with 13 bases left in between. CDR3 length: 14 residues. The CDR3 here is CASSLGHSAGEQYF. The CDR3 region has the DNA TGTGCCAGCAGCTTAGGACACTCTGCGGGCGAGCAGTACTTC.

This clone was found a few times. The V gene is TRBV28, the J gene TRBJ2-2, with 10 bases matching TRBD2. Looked up from germline, CDR1 is MDHEN and CDR2 is SYDVKM. J gave up 4 bases and V 6 bases, and 5 bases lay outside the gene matches. The CDR3 extends over 15 amino acids. As DNA, the CDR3 is TGTGCCAGCAGGCCAGGACTAGCGGCCACCGGGGAGCTGTTTTTT. Protein: CASRPGLAATGELFF.